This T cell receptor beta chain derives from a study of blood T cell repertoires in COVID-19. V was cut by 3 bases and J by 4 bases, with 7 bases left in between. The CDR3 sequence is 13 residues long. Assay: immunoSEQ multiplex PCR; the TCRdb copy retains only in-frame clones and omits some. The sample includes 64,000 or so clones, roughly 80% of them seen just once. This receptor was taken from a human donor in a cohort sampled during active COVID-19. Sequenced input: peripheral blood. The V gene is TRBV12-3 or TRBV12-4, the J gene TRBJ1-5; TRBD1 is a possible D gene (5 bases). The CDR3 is CASSLGLNQPQHF. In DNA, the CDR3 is TGTGCCAGCAGTTTGGGGCTAAATCAGCCCCAGCATTTT.